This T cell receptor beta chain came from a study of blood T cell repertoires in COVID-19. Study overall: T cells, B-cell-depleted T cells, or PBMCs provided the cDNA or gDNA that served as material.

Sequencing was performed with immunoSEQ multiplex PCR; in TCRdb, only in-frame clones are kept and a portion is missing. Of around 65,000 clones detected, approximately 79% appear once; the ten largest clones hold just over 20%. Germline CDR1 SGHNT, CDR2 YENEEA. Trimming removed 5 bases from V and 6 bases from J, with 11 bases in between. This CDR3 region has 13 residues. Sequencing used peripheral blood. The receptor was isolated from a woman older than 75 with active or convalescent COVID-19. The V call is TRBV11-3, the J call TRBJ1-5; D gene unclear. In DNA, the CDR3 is TGTGCCAGCAGCGCCTTTGTAGTTCAGCCCCAGCATTTT. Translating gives CASSAFVVQPQHF.